This T cell receptor (beta chain) was sequenced for a study of CD8+ T cells in alopecia areata (dated by TCRdb to 2016 to 2019). Background on the whole study: The treated patients took part in an open-label pilot trial in which moderate-to-severe alopecia areata was treated with oral tofacitinib at 5 to 10 mg twice daily. Tofacitinib was given for 6 to 18 months, followed by 6 months of follow-up off drug to assess delayed response and recurrence. For the treated patients, the SALT score, which quantifies what percentage of scalp surface area is affected, served as the measure of disease severity. High-throughput TCRbeta sequencing was used to examine T cell clonal expansion in alopecia areata in both the C3H/HeJ mouse model and human patients. Human TCRbeta sequencing covered scalp tissue and sorted CD4+ and CD8+ peripheral blood T cells from patchy and totalis/universalis alopecia areata patients and healthy controls. Patients on tofacitinib were biopsied at baseline and after 4 and 24 weeks of treatment, and several of the patients also had a later scalp biopsy. Clonality in the scalp was compared among normal scalp (n=4), patchy alopecia areata scalp (n=8), and alopecia totalis/universalis scalp (n=8). RNA was obtained with the PAXgene miRNA kit for fixed scalp, the miRNeasy kit for PBMCs, and the RNeasy kit for mouse skin. Amplification of TCRbeta CDR3 regions was done by immunoSEQ multiplex PCR using 35 Vbeta forward primers and 13 Jbeta reverse primers.

The time point label corresponds to: about 25 weeks on oral tofacitinib. The treatment or condition label, as the study defines it: oral pan-JAK inhibitor, 5-10 mg twice daily. Lesional scalp punch biopsies and peripheral blood were obtained from alopecia areata patients. PBMCs were isolated by density centrifugation and stained for CD3, CD4 and CD8, after which CD4+ and CD8+ T cells were sorted on a FACSAria. Findings and caveats that apply to the study as a whole: TCR sequences shared between patients were less clear than in mice, possibly partly because of HLA diversity in the patient population. Many expanded lesional clones persisted in scalp and blood during tofacitinib treatment, which may partly explain relapse after stopping treatment. Because the treated cohort was small and included a single nonresponder, larger studies are needed to assess links between baseline CD8+ expansion and response. Unlike mouse skin, which is dominated by gammadelta T cells, normal human skin has resident alphabeta T cells that are also sequenced, and this complicates analysis of the scalp TCR repertoire. Tofacitinib significantly decreased scalp clonality and the number of expanded CD8+ clones among the top 100 scalp clones. Higher clonality and more expanded CD8+ clones were observed in lesional scalp than in normal scalp, particularly in alopecia totalis/universalis, a finding suggestive of antigenic drive.

Libraries were built with the immunoSEQ multiplex PCR assay. RNA was extracted from all samples and reverse transcribed into cDNA, which served as template for TCR sequencing. First-strand cDNA was synthesized with SuperScript III using a 2:1 mix of oligo-dT and random hexamers. A synthetic immune receptor repertoire was used to assess amplification bias, and residual bias was removed computationally. As for how the authors treated the data: After raw reads were preprocessed to remove errors, the CDR3 was defined following IMGT conventions as running from the conserved cysteine to phenylalanine. To get clonality, Shannon entropy was normalized by log2 of the number of productive unique TCRs and the result was subtracted from 1. Scalp TCRbeta sequences were cross-referenced with sorted blood CD4 and CD8 repertoires so that the CD4 or CD8 identity of scalp clones could be inferred. In TCRdb, the immuneACCESS table is reduced to in-frame sequences with V and J assigned. These tables do not hold every clone; where another copy was compared, an unresolved V gene accounts for under half, and the others remain unexplained. That table is the source of V, J and clone size, and D and trimming were worked out from the DNA. This sample lists approximately 280,000 clones; about 62% were detected once. Approximately 1.8% of the sample goes to the ten largest clones.

Concerning this clone: Its cognate antigen has yet to be identified. No much larger clonotype is one base removed from it; base qualities were not supplied.

The specimen comprised CD4+ T cells sorted from blood, sampled at week 24, from a patient treated with tofacitinib. The receptor was isolated from a human donor with alopecia areata.

The CDR3 region has the sequence CAWSQNREEQYF. The bases are TGTGCCTGGAGTCAAAACCGGGAAGAGCAGTACTTC. The rearranged segments are TRBV30 and TRBJ2-7; TRBD2 is a possible D gene, resting on 5 matching bases. The germline V gene (reference sequence) specifies GTSNPN as CDR1 and SVGIG as CDR2. The CDR3 contains 12 residues, cysteine and phenylalanine counted. This entry keeps only the CDR3 DNA: 36 bases, framed from base 1. Trimming at the junction amounts to 2 bases on V and 7 bases on J, and the germline ends lie 12 bases apart.